This TCR beta chain was profiled in a study of Ad26.COV2.S vaccination and SARS-CoV-2 variants. This sample's treatment: 15 to 20 received Ad26.COV2.S at low or high dose, single or two shots; about 5 received placebo; per-sample allocation not given. Sampling was done on day 63 after the first vaccine or placebo injection. The repertoire was sequenced with immunoSEQ multiplex PCR; TCRdb's copy has only in-frame clones and lacks some. This sample has over 250,000 clones, with over 75% found just once. This clonotype was obtained from a person between 18 and 65 years old who received the Ad26.COV2.S COVID-19 vaccine or a placebo. The sequencing used peripheral blood, collected in a trial of Ad26.COV2.S vaccine versus placebo.

As DNA, the CDR3 is TGTGCCAGCAGTGAAGCAGGGCACGAGCAGTACTTC. This codes for CASSEAGHEQYF. This chain links TRBV2 with TRBJ2-7; D unresolved. Germline assignment: CDR1 SNHLY and CDR2 FYNNEI. The CDR3 sequence is 12 residues long. Trimming left V 0 bases short and J 5 bases short, with 5 bases between. The full variable domain, its missing parts supplied by reference TRBV2 and TRBJ2-7, is EPEVTQTPSHQVTQMGQEVILRCVPISNHLYFYWYRQILGQKVEFLVSFYNNEISEKSEIFDDQFSVERPDGSNFTLKIRSTKLEDSAMYFCASSEAGHEQYFGPGTRLTVT.